This TCR beta chain was captured in a study of T cell responses to AZD1222 COVID-19 vaccine. Whole-study findings and limits: With dominance at 160-218 and 743-854, vaccine-associated CD4 TCRs spanned spike. White British people made up most donors, females outnumbered males, and clonal diversity was possibly underestimated. Only five to seven AZD1222 recipients tested seropositive at baseline. Unmutated regions of variants are reportedly targeted by nearly half of spike-specific TCRs.

The CDR3 is 13 residues long. CDR1 and CDR2 (germline): MNHEY, SMNVEV (reference sequence). Trimming took 4 bases from V and 3 from J, leaving 7 bases between them. Sequencing used immunoSEQ multiplex PCR; TCRdb keeps in-frame clones, though not all of them. Here the sample spans about 100,000 clones, just under 90% being singletons. On this clone itself: Its antigen is not known.

Sequenced material: peripheral blood, taken on day 0 of AZD1222 vaccination. V and J are TRBV27 and TRBJ1-3; a weak D match, TRBD1 (6 bases). This receptor was taken from an adult in good health. CDR3 region: CASSWGLGNTIYF. Written as DNA, the CDR3 is TGTGCCAGCAGTTGGGGGCTTGGAAACACCATATATTTT.